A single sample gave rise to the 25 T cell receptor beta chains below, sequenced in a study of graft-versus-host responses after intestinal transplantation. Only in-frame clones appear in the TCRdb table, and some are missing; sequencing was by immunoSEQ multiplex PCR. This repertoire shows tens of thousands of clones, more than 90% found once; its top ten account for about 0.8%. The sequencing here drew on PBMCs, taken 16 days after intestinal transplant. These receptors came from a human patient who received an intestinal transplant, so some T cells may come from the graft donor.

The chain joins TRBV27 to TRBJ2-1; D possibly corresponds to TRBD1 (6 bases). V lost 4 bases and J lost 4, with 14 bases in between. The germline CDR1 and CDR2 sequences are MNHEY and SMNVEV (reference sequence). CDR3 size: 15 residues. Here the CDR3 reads CASSSQGPGYNEQFF. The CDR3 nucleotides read TGTGCCAGCAGTTCCCAGGGGCCCGGTTACAATGAGCAGTTCTTC.

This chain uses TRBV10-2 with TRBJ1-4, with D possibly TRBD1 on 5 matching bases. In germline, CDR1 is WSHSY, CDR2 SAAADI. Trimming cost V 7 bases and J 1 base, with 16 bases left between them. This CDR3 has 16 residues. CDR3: CASKGWGNLTNEKLFF. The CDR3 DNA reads TGCGCCAGCAAGGGCTGGGGGAACTTAACTAATGAAAAACTGTTTTTT.

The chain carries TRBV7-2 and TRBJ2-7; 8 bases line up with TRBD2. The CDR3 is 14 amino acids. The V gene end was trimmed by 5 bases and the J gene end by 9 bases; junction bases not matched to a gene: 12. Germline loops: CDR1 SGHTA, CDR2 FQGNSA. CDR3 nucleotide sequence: TGTGCCAGCAGCCCCGAGCGGGAGTTTGCCGTGCAGTACTTC. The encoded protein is CASSPEREFAVQYF. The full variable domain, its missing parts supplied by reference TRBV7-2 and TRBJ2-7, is GAGVSQSPSNKVTEKGKDVELRCDPISGHTALYWYRQSLGQGLEFLIYFQGNSAPDKSGLPSDRFSAERTGGSVSTLTIQRTQQEDSAVYLCASSPEREFAVQYFGPGTRLTVT.

The CDR3 reads CASSPGTGTRWDNEQFF. The CDR3, as DNA: TGCGCCAGCAGCCCTGGAACCGGGACTAGATGGGACAATGAGCAGTTCTTC. V usage is TRBV4-1 and J usage is TRBJ2-1, with 8 bases aligning to TRBD2. Trimming removed 4 bases from V and 5 bases from J; junction bases left unmatched: 13. From germline, CDR1 is MGHRA and CDR2 YSYEKL. The CDR3 sequence is 17 residues long.

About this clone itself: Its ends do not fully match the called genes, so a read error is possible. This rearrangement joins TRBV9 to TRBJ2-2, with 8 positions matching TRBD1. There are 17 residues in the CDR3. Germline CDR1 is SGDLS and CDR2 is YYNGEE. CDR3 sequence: CASSAEQGAIVTGELLF. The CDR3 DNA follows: TGTGCCAGCAGCGCCGAGCAGGGGGCGATCGTAACCGGGGAGCTGCTTTTT.

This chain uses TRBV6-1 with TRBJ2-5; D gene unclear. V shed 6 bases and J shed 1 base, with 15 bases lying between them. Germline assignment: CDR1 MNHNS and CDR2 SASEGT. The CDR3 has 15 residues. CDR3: CASRSTLAVQETQYF. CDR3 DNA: TGTGCCAGCAGATCGACCTTAGCAGTCCAAGAGACCCAGTACTTC.

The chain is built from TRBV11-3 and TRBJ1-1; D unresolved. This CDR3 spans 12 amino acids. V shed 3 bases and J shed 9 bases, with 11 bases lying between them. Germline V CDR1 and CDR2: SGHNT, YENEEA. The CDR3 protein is CASSLKGGKAFF. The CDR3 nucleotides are TGTGCCAGCAGCTTGAAGGGCGGTAAAGCTTTCTTT.

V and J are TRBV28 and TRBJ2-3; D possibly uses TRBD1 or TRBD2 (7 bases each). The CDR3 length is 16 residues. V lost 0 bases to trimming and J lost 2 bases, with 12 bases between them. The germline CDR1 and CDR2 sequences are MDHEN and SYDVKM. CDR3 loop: CASSLWRGTATDTQYF. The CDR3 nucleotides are TGTGCCAGCAGTTTATGGCGGGGGACAGCCACAGATACGCAGTATTTT.

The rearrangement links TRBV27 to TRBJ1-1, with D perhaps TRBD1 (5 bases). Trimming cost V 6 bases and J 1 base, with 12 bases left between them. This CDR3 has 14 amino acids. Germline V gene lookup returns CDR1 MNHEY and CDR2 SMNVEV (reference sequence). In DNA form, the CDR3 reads TGTGCCAGCAGCCCCGGGGGGACGAACACTGAAGCTTTCTTT. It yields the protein CASSPGGTNTEAFF.

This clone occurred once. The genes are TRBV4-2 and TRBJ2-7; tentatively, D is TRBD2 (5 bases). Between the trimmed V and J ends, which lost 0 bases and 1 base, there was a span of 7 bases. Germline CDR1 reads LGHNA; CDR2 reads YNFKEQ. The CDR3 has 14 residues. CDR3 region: CASSQDSGSYEQYF. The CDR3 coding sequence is TGTGCCAGCAGCCAAGATTCGGGGTCCTACGAGCAGTACTTC.

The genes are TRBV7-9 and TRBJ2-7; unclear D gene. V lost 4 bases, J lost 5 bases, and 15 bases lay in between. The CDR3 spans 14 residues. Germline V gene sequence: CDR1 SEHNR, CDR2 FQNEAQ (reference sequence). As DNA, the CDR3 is TGTGCCAGCAGCTATGCAGTTCCTCAGGACGAGCAGTACTTC. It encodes CASSYAVPQDEQYF. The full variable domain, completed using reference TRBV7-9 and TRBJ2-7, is DTGVSQNPRHKITKRGQNVTFRCDPISEHNRLYWYRQTLGQGPEFLTYFQNEAQLEKSRLLSDRFSAERPKGSFSTLEIQRTEQGDSAMYLCASSYAVPQDEQYFGPGTRLTVT.

The CDR3 loop is CAWADRTDYGYTF. In nucleotides, the CDR3 is TGTGCCTGGGCGGACCGAACGGACTATGGCTACACCTTC. The rearrangement links TRBV30 to TRBJ1-2; D gene uncertain. With 5 bases removed from V and 3 bases from J, the gap between germline ends came to 13 bases. There are 13 residues in the CDR3. The germline V gene encodes CDR1 GTSNPN and CDR2 SVGIG (reference sequence).

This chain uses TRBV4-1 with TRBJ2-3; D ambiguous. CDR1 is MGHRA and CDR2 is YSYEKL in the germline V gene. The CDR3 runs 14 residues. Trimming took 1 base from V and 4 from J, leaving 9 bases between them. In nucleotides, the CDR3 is TGCGCCAGCAGCCAAGTTGGGTCTTCAGATACGCAGTATTTT. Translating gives CASSQVGSSDTQYF.

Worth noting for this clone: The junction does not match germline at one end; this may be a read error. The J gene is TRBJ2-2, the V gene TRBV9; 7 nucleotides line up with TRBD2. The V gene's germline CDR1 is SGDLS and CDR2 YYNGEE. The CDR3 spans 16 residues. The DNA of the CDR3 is TGTGCCAGCAGCGTAAAGTGGGAGGGAGGAACCGGGGAGCCGTTTTTT. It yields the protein CASSVKWEGGTGEPFF.

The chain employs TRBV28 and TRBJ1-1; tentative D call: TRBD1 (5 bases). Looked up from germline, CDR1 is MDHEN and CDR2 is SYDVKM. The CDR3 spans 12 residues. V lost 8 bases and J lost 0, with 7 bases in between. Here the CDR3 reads CASGRVNTEAFF. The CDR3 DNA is TGTGCCAGCGGCAGGGTGAACACTGAAGCTTTCTTT.

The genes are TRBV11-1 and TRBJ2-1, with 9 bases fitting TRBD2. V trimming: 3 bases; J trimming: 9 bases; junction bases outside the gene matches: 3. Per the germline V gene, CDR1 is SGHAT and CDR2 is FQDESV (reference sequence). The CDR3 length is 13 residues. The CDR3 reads CASSFSGRGEQFF. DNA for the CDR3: TGTGCCAGCAGCTTTAGCGGGAGAGGTGAGCAGTTCTTC.

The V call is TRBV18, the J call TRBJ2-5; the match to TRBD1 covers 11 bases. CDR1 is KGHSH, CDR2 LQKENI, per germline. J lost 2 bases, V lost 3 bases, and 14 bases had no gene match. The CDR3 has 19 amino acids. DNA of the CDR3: TGTGCCAGCTCACCCGTCAAATTTAGGACAGGGGGCATACAAGAGACCCAGTACTTC. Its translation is CASSPVKFRTGGIQETQYF.

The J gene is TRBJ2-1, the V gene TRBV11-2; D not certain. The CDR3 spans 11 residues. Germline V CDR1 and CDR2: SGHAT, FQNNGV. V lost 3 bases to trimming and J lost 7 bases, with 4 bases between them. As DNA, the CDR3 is TGTGCCAGCAGCTTGTCTAATGAGCAGTTCTTC. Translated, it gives CASSLSNEQFF. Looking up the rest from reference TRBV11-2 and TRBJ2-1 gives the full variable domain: EAGVAQSPRYKIIEKRQSVAFWCNPISGHATLYWYQQILGQGPKLLIQFQNNGVVDDSQLPKDRFSAERLKGVDSTLKIQPAKLEDSAVYLCASSLSNEQFFGPGTRLTVL.

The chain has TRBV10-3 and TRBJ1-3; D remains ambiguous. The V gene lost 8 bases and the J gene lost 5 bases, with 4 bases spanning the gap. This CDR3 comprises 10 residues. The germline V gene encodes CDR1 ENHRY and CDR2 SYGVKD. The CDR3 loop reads CAILRNTIYF. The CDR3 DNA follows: TGTGCCATCCTAAGAAACACCATATATTTT.

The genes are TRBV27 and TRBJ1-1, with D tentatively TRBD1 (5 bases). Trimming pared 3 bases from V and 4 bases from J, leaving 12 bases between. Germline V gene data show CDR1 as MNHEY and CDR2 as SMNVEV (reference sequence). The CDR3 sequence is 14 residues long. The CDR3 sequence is CASSFTGPLTEAFF. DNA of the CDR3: TGTGCCAGCAGTTTCACAGGACCCCTCACTGAAGCTTTCTTT.

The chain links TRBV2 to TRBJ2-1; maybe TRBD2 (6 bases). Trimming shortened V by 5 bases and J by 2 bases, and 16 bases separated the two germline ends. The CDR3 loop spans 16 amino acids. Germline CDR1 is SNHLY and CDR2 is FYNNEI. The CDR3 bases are TGTGCCAGCAGTCTACTCCGGGAGACGGCCTACAATGAGCAGTTCTTC. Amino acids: CASSLLRETAYNEQFF.

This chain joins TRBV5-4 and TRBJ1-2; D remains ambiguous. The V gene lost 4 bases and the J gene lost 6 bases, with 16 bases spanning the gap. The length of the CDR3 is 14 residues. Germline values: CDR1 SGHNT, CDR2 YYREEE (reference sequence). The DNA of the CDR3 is TGTGCCAGCAGCCCGCGGACCGGTTGGGATGGCTACACCTTC. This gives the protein CASSPRTGWDGYTF.

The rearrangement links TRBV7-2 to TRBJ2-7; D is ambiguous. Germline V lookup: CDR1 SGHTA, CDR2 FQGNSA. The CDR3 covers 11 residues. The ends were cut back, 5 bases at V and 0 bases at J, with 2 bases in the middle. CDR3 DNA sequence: TGTGCCAGCAGCGTCTCCTACGAGCAGTACTTC. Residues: CASSVSYEQYF.

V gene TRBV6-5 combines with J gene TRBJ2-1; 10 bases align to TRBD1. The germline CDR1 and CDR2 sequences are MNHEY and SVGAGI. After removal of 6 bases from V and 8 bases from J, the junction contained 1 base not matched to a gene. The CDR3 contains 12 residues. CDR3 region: CASRGTGDEQFF. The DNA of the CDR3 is TGTGCCAGCAGAGGGACAGGGGATGAGCAGTTCTTC.

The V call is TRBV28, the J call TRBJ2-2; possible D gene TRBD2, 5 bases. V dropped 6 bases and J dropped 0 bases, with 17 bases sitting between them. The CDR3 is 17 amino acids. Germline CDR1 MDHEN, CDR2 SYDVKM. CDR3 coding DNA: TGTGCCAGCAGGTTGGAGGACGGGAACGCGAACACCGGGGAGCTGTTTTTT. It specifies CASRLEDGNANTGELFF.